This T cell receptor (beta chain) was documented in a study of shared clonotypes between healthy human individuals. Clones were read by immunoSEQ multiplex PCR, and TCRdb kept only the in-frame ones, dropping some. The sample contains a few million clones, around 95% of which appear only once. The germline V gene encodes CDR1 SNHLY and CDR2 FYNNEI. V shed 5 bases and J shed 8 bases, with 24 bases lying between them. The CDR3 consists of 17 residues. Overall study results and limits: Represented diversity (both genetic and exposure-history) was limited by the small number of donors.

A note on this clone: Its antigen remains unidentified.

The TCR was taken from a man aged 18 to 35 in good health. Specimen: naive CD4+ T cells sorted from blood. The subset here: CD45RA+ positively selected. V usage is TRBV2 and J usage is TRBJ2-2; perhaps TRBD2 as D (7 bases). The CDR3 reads CASSRESGGVVSGELFF. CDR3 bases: TGTGCCAGCAGTCGAGAATCGGGGGGCGTAGTTTCTGGGGAGCTGTTTTTT.